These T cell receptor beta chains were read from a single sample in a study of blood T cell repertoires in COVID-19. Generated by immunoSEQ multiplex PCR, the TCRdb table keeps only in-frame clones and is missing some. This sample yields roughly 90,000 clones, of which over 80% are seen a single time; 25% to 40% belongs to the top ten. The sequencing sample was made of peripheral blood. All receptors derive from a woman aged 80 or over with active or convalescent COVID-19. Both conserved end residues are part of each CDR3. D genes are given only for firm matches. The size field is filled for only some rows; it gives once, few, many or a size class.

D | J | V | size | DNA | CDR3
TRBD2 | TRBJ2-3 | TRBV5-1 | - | TGCGCCAGCAACCAACTCCTAGCGGGAGAGGATACGCAGTATTTT | CASNQLLAGEDTQYF
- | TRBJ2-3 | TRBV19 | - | TGTGCCAGTAGGGTATCCCGGACTACTACCAGCACAGATACGCAGTATTTT | CASRVSRTTTSTDTQYF
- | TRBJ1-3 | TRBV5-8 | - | TGTGCCAGCACCTTCGAGTTCGAGCCCCCTGGAAACACCATATATTTT | CASTFEFEPPGNTIYF
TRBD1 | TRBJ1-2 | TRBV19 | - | TGTGCCAGCTCCTCAGGGGGCGCGCCCTATGGCTACACCTTC | CASSSGGAPYGYTF
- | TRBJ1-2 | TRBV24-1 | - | TGTGCCACCAGCACGACGGGTCAAAACTATGGCTACACCTTC | CATSTTGQNYGYTF
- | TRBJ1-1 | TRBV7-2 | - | TGTGCCAGCAGCTTCAAATCGGACCACAGGGAGACTGAAGCTTTCTTT | CASSFKSDHRETEAFF
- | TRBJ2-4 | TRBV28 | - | TGTGCCAGCAGGGTCCCGGGAGAAAACATTCAGTACTTC | CASRVPGENIQYF
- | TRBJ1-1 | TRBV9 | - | TGTGCCAGCAGCGTAGGCTCGCAGGGTGAAGCTTTCTTT | CASSVGSQGEAFF
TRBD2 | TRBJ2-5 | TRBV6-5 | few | TGTGCCAGCAGTTACCAACTAGCGAACCAAGAGACCCAGTACTTC | CASSYQLANQETQYF
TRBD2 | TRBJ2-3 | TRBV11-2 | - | TGTGCCAGCAGCTTAGGGGGGGGACTTACAGATACGCAGTATTTT | CASSLGGGLTDTQYF
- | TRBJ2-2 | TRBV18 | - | TGTGCCAGCTCACCTACGGGGAGGGAGCTGTTTTTT | CASSPTGRELFF
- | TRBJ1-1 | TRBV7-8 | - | TGTGCCAGCACCGGGAACGGATTGAACACTGAAGCTTTCTTT | CASTGNGLNTEAFF
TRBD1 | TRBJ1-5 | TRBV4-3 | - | TGCGCCAGCAGCCTTAACTGGGGACAGACCAATCAGCCCCAGCATTTT | CASSLNWGQTNQPQHF
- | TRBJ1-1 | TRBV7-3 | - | TGTGCCAGCAGCTTGACTAAGGACCCGGCCGGGGCTTTCTTT | CASSLTKDPAGAFF
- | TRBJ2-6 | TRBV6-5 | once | TGTGCCAGCATCGCGGCGAAGGCTGGGGCCAACGTCCTGACTTTC | CASIAAKAGANVLTF
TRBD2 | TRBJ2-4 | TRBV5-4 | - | TGTGCCAGCAGCTTGGGACTAGCGGGAGGGCGAAACATTCAGTACTTC | CASSLGLAGGRNIQYF
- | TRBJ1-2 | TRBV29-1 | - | TGCAGCGTTGGGGGGGACTTGTATGGCTACACCTTC | CSVGGDLYGYTF
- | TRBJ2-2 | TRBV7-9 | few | TGTGCCAGCAGCCGAGACAGGAACACCGGGGAGCTGTTTTTT | CASSRDRNTGELFF
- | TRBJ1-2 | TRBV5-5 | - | TGTGCCAGCAGCCCCGCGGTAGCTAACTATGGCTACACCTTC | CASSPAVANYGYTF
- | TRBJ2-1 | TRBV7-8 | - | TGTGCCAGCAGCTCCAGGGATCCCAGCTCCTACAATGAGCAGTTCTTC | CASSSRDPSSYNEQFF
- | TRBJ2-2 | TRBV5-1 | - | TGCGCCTCCACCCCGAGGGAGAGCACCGGGGAGCTGTTTTTT | CASTPRESTGELFF
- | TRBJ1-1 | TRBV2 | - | TGTGCCAGCAGTGGGGAAAGGGGCACTGAAGCTTTCTTT | CASSGERGTEAFF
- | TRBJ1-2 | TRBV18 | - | TGTGCCAGCTCACCCGAAGGGGCTTTTGGCTACACCTTC | CASSPEGAFGYTF
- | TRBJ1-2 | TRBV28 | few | TGTGCCAGCAGTTTTCCCCAGGGATATGGCTACACCTTC | CASSFPQGYGYTF
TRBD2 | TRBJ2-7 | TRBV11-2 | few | TGTGCCAGCAGCTTAGCCCCAGCGGGAGGATTACGCTACGAGCAGTACTTC | CASSLAPAGGLRYEQYF
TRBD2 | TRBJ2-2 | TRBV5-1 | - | TGCGCCAGCAGCCTATCGGGACTAGCGGGAGGACCGAACACCGGGGAGCTGTTTTTT | CASSLSGLAGGPNTGELFF
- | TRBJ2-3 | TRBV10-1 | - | TGCGCCAGCGAAAGCGGTTCGGGCACAGATACGCAGTATTTT | CASESGSGTDTQYF
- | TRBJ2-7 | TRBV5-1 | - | TGCGCCAGCAGCCTCCTTGCGGGACAGCTCTCCTACGAGCAGTACTTC | CASSLLAGQLSYEQYF